This paragraph covers one T cell receptor beta chain sequence. This sample was included in a study of blood T cell repertoires in COVID-19. Study background: T cells, B-cell-depleted T cells, or PBMCs provided the cDNA or gDNA that served as material.

Germline lookup yields CDR1 SGHDT and CDR2 YYEEEE. The V segment lost 1 base and the J segment 4 bases; nucleotides outside the gene matches: 5. The CDR3 spans 16 residues. In the study's own analysis: By means of reference gene primer amplification, nucleated cell counts were estimated. Assay used: immunoSEQ multiplex PCR; TCRdb lists only in-frame clones, some missing. V and J calls and clone size are copied from that table; D and trimming were computed from the DNA. The table has about 130,000 clones, approximately 90% seen once; the top ten hold about a tenth. J is TRBJ1-4 and V is TRBV5-6, with TRBD1 identical over 9 bases. This sequence was found in a man in his fifties with acute or convalescent COVID-19. The sequencing input was peripheral blood. CDR3 region: CASSLPGQGYNEKLFF. In DNA form, the CDR3 reads TGTGCCAGCAGCTTGCCAGGACAGGGGTATAATGAAAAACTGTTTTTT.